This is a list of T cell receptor beta chains from one sample in a study of blood T cell repertoires in COVID-19. Libraries were prepared by immunoSEQ multiplex PCR; TCRdb keeps only in-frame clonotypes and omits some of them. The table shows around 120,000 clones, with about four fifths occurring only once. The sample taken for sequencing was peripheral blood. The origin of the receptors is a man between 65 and 80 years old with acute or convalescent COVID-19. Each CDR3 is given with its conserved first and last residue. D genes are given only for firm matches. Some rows mark clone size as missing; the rest say once, few, many or name a class of expanded clone.

V,J,D,size,CDR3,DNA
TRBV18,TRBJ1-6,-,-,CASSPPGDSPLHF,TGTGCCAGCTCACCCCCGGGGGATTCACCCCTCCACTTT
TRBV5-1,TRBJ1-6,-,-,CASSLEGQINSPLHF,TGCGCCAGCAGCTTGGAAGGACAGATTAATTCACCCCTCCACTTT
TRBV25-1,TRBJ2-3,-,once,CASSGDSYTQYF,TGTGCCAGCAGCGGGGACTCCTATACGCAGTATTTT
TRBV9,TRBJ1-2,-,-,CASSVGADNYGYTF,TGTGCCAGCAGCGTAGGTGCGGATAACTATGGCTACACCTTC
TRBV6-2/TRBV6-3,TRBJ1-5,TRBD1,-,CASSARQGGLGNQPQHF,TGTGCCAGCAGTGCCCGACAGGGCGGGTTGGGCAATCAGCCCCAGCATTTT
TRBV9,TRBJ2-1,TRBD2,-,CASSSQRGGSPTSEQFF,TGTGCCAGCAGTAGCCAGCGGGGGGGGAGTCCTACAAGTGAGCAGTTCTTC
TRBV3-1/TRBV3-2,TRBJ2-5,TRBD1,-,CASSPRTGKETQYF,TGTGCCAGCAGCCCGAGGACAGGGAAAGAGACCCAGTACTTC
TRBV5-4,TRBJ1-2,TRBD1,few,CASRAGQSLDYGYTF,TGTGCCAGCAGGGCGGGACAGTCACTTGACTATGGCTACACCTTC
TRBV19,TRBJ2-7,TRBD2,-,CASSPTSGVSYEQYF,TGTGCCAGTAGTCCGACTAGCGGGGTCTCCTACGAGCAGTACTTC
TRBV7-8,TRBJ1-1,-,-,CASSLEAGSEAFF,TGTGCCAGCAGCCTAGAGGCGGGGAGTGAAGCTTTCTTT
TRBV6-5,TRBJ1-2,-,once,CASGQNYGYTF,TGTGCCAGCGGCCAGAACTATGGCTACACCTTC
TRBV3-1/TRBV3-2,TRBJ1-2,-,once,CASSQPPAGVHGYTF,TGTGCCAGCAGCCAACCTCCCGCCGGGGTACACGGCTACACCTTC
TRBV10-1,TRBJ2-2,-,-,CASRSTGELFF,TGCGCCAGCAGGAGCACCGGGGAGCTGTTTTTT
TRBV19,TRBJ1-5,TRBD1,-,CATGRGQGAGGNQPQHF,TGTGCCACGGGGCGGGGACAGGGGGCTGGAGGCAATCAGCCCCAGCATTTT
TRBV3-1/TRBV3-2,TRBJ1-4,TRBD1,-,CASSSRGGTEKLFF,TGTGCCAGCAGCTCAAGAGGGGGCACTGAAAAACTGTTTTTT
TRBV5-4,TRBJ1-3,TRBD1,-,CASSIKGQGSWSGNTIYF,TGTGCCAGCTCTATTAAAGGACAGGGTTCGTGGTCTGGAAACACCATATATTTT
TRBV19,TRBJ2-1,TRBD2,-,CASKLLAGGSSYNEQFF,TGTGCCAGTAAATTACTAGCGGGGGGGAGCTCCTACAATGAGCAGTTCTTC
TRBV6-5,TRBJ1-2,-,-,CASSPWKQTYGYTF,TGTGCCAGCAGTCCCTGGAAACAGACCTATGGCTACACCTTC
TRBV11-2,TRBJ1-3,-,-,CASSPISGTGNTIYF,TGTGCCAGCAGCCCAATTTCCGGGACTGGAAACACCATATATTTT
TRBV5-1,TRBJ2-1,TRBD2,-,CASSLATGGPFEQFF,TGCGCCAGCAGCTTGGCGACGGGGGGGCCCTTCGAGCAGTTCTTC
TRBV6-5,TRBJ1-3,-,-,CASRGHISGNTIYF,TGTGCCAGCAGAGGACATATTAGTGGAAACACCATATATTTT
TRBV7-2,TRBJ1-1,-,-,CASSPRGRNTEAFF,TGTGCCAGCAGCCCCCGAGGCAGGAACACTGAAGCTTTCTTT
TRBV18,TRBJ2-1,TRBD2,-,CASSPGVAGYNEQFF,TGTGCCAGCTCACCGGGAGTAGCGGGGTACAATGAGCAGTTCTTC
TRBV7-9,TRBJ1-6,-,-,CASSFRGGSSYNSPLHF,TGTGCCAGCAGCTTTCGCGGGGGGAGTTCCTATAATTCACCCCTCCACTTT
TRBV4-3,TRBJ1-6,TRBD1,-,CASSQLTGERSPLHF,TGCGCCAGCAGCCAGTTGACAGGGGAGAGGTCACCCCTCCACTTT
TRBV11-1,TRBJ2-1,TRBD2,-,CASSLGLAGEQFF,TGTGCCAGCAGCTTAGGGCTAGCGGGTGAGCAGTTCTTC
TRBV30,TRBJ1-1,-,-,CACNPNRGTNTEAFF,TGTGCCTGTAACCCAAATCGGGGAACGAACACTGAAGCTTTCTTT
TRBV3-1/TRBV3-2,TRBJ2-2,-,-,CASSHPSQGYTGELFF,TGTGCCAGCAGCCATCCCAGTCAGGGGTACACCGGGGAGCTGTTTTTT
TRBV19,TRBJ2-3,TRBD2,-,CASSIAGGETDTQYF,TGTGCCAGTAGTATAGCGGGGGGAGAGACAGATACGCAGTATTTT
TRBV5-1,TRBJ1-1,TRBD1,-,CASSPLGQGGAEAFF,TGCGCCAGCAGCCCACTAGGACAGGGTGGGGCTGAAGCTTTCTTT
TRBV3-1/TRBV3-2,TRBJ2-3,TRBD2,once,CASSQGTGGPDTQYF,TGTGCCAGCAGCCAAGGGACGGGGGGGCCAGATACGCAGTATTTT
TRBV19,TRBJ1-5,-,-,CASSGNRENNQPQHF,TGTGCCAGTAGTGGTAACAGAGAGAACAATCAGCCCCAGCATTTT
TRBV5-5,TRBJ2-7,-,medium-sized,CASSTGIRSGYEQYF,TGTGCCAGCAGCACGGGGATTAGGAGCGGGTACGAGCAGTACTTC
TRBV5-1,TRBJ1-2,TRBD1,-,CASSSGGGFYGYTF,TGCGCCAGCAGTTCAGGGGGCGGCTTCTATGGCTACACCTTC
TRBV5-1,TRBJ2-5,-,-,CASSIPPQETQYF,TGCGCCAGCAGCATCCCCCCTCAAGAGACCCAGTACTTC
TRBV6-5,TRBJ1-5,-,-,CASMGVGGNQPQHF,TGTGCCAGCATGGGCGTTGGTGGCAATCAGCCCCAGCATTTT
TRBV18,TRBJ1-1,-,few,CASSLKEATEAFF,TGTGCCAGCTCGTTGAAGGAGGCGACTGAAGCTTTCTTT
TRBV7-9,TRBJ1-1,-,-,CASSFGGSGTEAFF,TGTGCCAGCAGCTTCGGCGGTTCGGGCACTGAAGCTTTCTTT
TRBV7-8,TRBJ1-2,-,-,CASSPGVYGYTF,TGTGCCAGCAGCCCCGGGGTGTACGGCTACACCTTC
TRBV7-9,TRBJ1-5,TRBD1,-,CASSSDRGMGNQPQHF,TGTGCCAGCAGCTCCGACAGGGGAATGGGCAATCAGCCCCAGCATTTT
TRBV19,TRBJ2-3,-,-,CASSMATDTQYF,TGTGCCAGTAGTATGGCCACAGATACGCAGTATTTT
TRBV29-1,TRBJ1-2,-,-,CSVPGELNYGYTF,TGCAGCGTGCCAGGGGAGTTGAACTATGGCTACACCTTC
TRBV4-3,TRBJ2-7,-,-,CASSQDTGSLEQYF,TGCGCCAGCAGCCAAGATACGGGATCCCTCGAGCAGTACTTC
TRBV19,TRBJ1-6,TRBD1,-,CASSPTGQPFSPLHF,TGTGCCAGTAGTCCCACGGGACAGCCCTTTTCACCCCTCCACTTT
TRBV7-2,TRBJ2-7,TRBD1,-,CASSLAGTEEQYF,TGTGCCAGCAGCTTAGCCGGGACAGAGGAGCAGTACTTC
TRBV6-6,TRBJ1-5,TRBD1,-,CASSSGQGNQPQHF,TGTGCCAGCAGTTCTGGACAGGGCAATCAGCCCCAGCATTTT
TRBV18,TRBJ1-1,TRBD1,few,CASSPRTGALLNTEAFF,TGTGCCAGCTCACCACGAACAGGGGCCCTTTTGAACACTGAAGCTTTCTTT
TRBV6-5,TRBJ2-7,-,-,CASSYSERVGEQYF,TGTGCCAGCAGTTACTCGGAACGGGTCGGCGAGCAGTACTTC
TRBV7-3,TRBJ2-7,TRBD2,-,CASSLTSGFYEQYF,TGTGCCAGCAGCTTGACTAGCGGCTTCTACGAGCAGTACTTC
TRBV29-1,TRBJ2-7,-,-,CSVLSRGYEQYF,TGCAGCGTCCTCAGCAGGGGCTACGAGCAGTACTTC